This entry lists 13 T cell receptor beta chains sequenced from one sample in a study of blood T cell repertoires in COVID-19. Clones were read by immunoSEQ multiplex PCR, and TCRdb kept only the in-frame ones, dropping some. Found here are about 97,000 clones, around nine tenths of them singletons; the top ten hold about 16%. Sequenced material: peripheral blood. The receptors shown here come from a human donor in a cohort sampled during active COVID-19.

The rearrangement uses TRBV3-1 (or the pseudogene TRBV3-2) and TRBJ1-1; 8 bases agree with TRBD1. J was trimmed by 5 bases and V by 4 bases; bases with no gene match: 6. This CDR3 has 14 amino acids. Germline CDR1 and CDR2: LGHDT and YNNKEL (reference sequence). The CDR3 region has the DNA TGTGCCAGCAGCCCATATGACAGGGGTACTGAAGCTTTCTTT. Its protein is CASSPYDRGTEAFF.

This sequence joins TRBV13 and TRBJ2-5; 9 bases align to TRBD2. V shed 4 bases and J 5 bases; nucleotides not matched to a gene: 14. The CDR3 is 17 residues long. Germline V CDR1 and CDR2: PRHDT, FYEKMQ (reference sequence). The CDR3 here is CASSYRGAGGPTETQYF. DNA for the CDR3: TGTGCCAGCAGCTACAGGGGCGCGGGGGGGCCAACGGAGACCCAGTACTTC. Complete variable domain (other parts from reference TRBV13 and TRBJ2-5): AAGVIQSPRHLIKEKRETATLKCYPIPRHDTVYWYQQGPGQDPQFLISFYEKMQSDKGSIPDRFSAQQFSDYHSELNMSSLELGDSALYFCASSYRGAGGPTETQYFGPGTRLLVL.

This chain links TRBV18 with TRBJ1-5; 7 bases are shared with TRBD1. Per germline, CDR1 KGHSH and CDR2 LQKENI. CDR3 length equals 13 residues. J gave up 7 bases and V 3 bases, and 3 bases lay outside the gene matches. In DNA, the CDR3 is TGTGCCAGCTCACCGGGACAGTTGCAGCCCCAGCATTTT. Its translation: CASSPGQLQPQHF.

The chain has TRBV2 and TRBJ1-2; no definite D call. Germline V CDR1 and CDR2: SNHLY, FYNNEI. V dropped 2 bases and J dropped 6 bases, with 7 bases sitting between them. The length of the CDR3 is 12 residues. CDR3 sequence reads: CASSEPGDGYTF. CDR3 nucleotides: TGTGCCAGCAGTGAACCCGGGGATGGCTACACCTTC.

CDR3 sequence (DNA): TGTGCCAGCAGTTACTTGAGTGGCACAGATACGCAGTATTTT. Residues: CASSYLSGTDTQYF. J is TRBJ2-3 and V is TRBV6-6; no firm D call. V was trimmed by 1 base and J by 1 base, leaving 6 bases between them. Germline lookup yields CDR1 MNHNY and CDR2 SVGAGI (reference sequence). The CDR3 totals 14 residues.

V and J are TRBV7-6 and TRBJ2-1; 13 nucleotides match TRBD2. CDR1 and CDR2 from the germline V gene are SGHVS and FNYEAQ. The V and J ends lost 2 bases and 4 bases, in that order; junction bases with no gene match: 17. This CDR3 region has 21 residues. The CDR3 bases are TGTGCCAGCAGCTTAACTATAGGACTAGCGGGAGCTCAGAGTTTGTACAATGAGCAGTTCTTC. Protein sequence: CASSLTIGLAGAQSLYNEQFF.

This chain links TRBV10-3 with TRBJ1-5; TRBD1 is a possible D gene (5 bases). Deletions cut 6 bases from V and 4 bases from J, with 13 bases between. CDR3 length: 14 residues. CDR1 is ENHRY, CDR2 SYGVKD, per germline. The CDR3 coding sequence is TGTGCCATCAGGCAGGAGGGGACGAATCAGCCCCAGCATTTT. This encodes CAIRQEGTNQPQHF.

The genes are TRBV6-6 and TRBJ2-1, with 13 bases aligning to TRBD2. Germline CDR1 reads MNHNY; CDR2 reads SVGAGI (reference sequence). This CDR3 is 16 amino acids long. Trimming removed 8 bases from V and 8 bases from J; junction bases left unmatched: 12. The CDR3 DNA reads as TGTGCCAGCCGAAAGGGACTAGCGGGATTCACGGATGAGCAGTTCTTC. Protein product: CASRKGLAGFTDEQFF.

The CDR3 protein is CASSPGGGSNTEAFF. CDR3 in DNA: TGTGCCAGCTCACCCGGCGGGGGTTCGAACACTGAAGCTTTCTTT. This sequence joins TRBV18 and TRBJ1-1, with a tentative D call TRBD1 (5 bases). Germline lookup yields CDR1 KGHSH and CDR2 LQKENI. V lost 3 bases and J 1 base, leaving 12 bases between the germline ends. The CDR3 contains 15 residues.

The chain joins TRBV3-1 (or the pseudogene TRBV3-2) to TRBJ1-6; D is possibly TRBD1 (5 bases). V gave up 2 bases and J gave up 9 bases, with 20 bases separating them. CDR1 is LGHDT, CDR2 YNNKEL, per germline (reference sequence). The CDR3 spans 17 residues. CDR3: CASSQSYHAGSGSPLHF. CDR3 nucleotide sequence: TGTGCCAGCAGCCAATCCTATCATGCAGGGTCGGGTTCACCCCTCCACTTT.

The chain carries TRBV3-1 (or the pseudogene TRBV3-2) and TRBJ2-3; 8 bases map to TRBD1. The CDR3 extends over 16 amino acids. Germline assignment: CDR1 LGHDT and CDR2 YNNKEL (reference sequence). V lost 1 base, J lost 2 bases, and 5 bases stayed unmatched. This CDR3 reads CASSQGGQAYTDTQYF. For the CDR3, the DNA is TGTGCCAGCAGCCAAGGGGGACAGGCCTACACAGATACGCAGTATTTT.

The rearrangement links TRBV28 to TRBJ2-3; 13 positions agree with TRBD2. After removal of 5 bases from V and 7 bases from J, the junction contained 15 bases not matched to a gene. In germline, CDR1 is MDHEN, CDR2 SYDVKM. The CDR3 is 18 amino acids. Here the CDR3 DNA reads TGTGCCAGCAGTCTAGAGTCCGGGACTAGCGGGGCCCGAAATACGCAGTATTTT. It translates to CASSLESGTSGARNTQYF.

CDR3 protein: CASSPGRGPGEQYF. CDR3 sequence (DNA): TGTGCCAGCTCTCCGGGGCGGGGTCCAGGCGAGCAGTACTTC. The chain uses TRBV18 and TRBJ2-7; D is possibly TRBD2 (6 bases). This CDR3 spans 14 amino acids. V dropped 6 bases and J dropped 6 bases, with 18 bases sitting between them. CDR1 and CDR2 (germline): KGHSH, LQKENI.